This T cell receptor (beta chain) is drawn from a study of T cell repertoires in cytomegalovirus infection. V was pared by 5 bases and J by 6 bases, with 16 bases between. The CDR3 has 15 amino acids. Germline V CDR1 and CDR2: KGHSH, LQKENI. TCRdb called the reads again in MiXCR, with one record for every CDR3 protein. Here the sample spans some 68,000 distinct CDR3 sequences, around 21% being singletons. Regarding this clonotype: Its antigen is as yet unknown.

Input material: PBMCs, sequenced either directly or after in vitro stimulation (not recorded which). This chain connects TRBV18 to TRBJ2-2; no reliable D call. This TCR was sampled from a human donor in good health (CMV status not recorded). Some clones in this sample may be carry-over from other donors' samples. Written as DNA, the CDR3 is TGTGCCAGCTCAACGGGTGGAACTGCCTCCGGGGAGCTGTTTTTT. It translates to CASSTGGTASGELFF.